This T cell receptor (beta chain) was sequenced in a study of identical twins. Findings and caveats of the study: Modelling approaches yielded underestimates of out-of-frame TCR alpha sharing between monozygotic twins. A lower insertion count was a feature of abundant cord blood beta clonotypes, with no such feature in memory repertoires.

A universal primer site was created by template switching, with the cDNA bearing unique molecular identifiers. TCRdb ran MiXCR on the 5' RACE reads and lists one entry per CDR3 protein. The sample has a few hundred thousand distinct CDR3 sequences, more than 9% seen once. Germline V CDR1 and CDR2: SGHRS, YFSETQ. The length of the CDR3 is 14 residues. V lost 6 bases to trimming and J lost 7 bases, with 19 bases between them. All donors were healthy, and all were Caucasian. In regard to this clonotype: Its antigen is still unknown.

Another study also made use of these data, one on yellow fever vaccine responses in identical twins.

Sequenced material: PBMCs. The chain combines TRBV5-1 with TRBJ2-5, with D unclear. The receptor was isolated from a young woman in good health. DNA of the CDR3: TGCGCCAGCACCCCCCCATCCGACTTGGGGACCCAGTACTTC. Amino acids: CASTPPSDLGTQYF.